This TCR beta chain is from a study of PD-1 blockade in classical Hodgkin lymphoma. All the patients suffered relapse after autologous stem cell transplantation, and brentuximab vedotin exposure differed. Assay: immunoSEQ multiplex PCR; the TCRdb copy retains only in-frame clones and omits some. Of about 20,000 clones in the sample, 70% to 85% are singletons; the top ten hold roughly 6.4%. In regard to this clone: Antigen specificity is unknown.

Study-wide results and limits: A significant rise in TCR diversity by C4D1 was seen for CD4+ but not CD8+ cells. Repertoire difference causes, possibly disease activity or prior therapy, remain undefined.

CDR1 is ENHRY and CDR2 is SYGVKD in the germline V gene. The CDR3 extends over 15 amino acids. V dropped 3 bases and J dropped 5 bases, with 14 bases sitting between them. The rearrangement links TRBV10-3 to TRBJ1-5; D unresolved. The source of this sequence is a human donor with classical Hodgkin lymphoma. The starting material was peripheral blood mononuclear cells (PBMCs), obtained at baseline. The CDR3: CAISDPGRGDQPQHF. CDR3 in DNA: TGTGCCATCAGTGACCCTGGACGGGGTGATCAGCCCCAGCATTTT.